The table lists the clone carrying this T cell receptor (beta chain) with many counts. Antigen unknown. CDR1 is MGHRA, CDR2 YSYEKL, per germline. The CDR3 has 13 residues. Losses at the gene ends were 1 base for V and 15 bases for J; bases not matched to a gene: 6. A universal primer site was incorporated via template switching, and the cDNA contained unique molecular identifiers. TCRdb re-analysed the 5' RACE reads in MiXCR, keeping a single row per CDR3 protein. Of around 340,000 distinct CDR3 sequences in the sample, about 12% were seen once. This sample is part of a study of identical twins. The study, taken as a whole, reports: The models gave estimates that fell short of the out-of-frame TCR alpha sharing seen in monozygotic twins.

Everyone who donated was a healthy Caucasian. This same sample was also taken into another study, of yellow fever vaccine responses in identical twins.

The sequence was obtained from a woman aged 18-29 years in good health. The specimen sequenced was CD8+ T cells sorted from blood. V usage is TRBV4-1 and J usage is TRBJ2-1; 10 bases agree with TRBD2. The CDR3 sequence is CASSQGLAGARFF. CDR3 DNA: TGCGCCAGCAGCCAAGGGCTAGCGGGAGCGCGGTTCTTC.